Presented here are 26 T cell receptor beta chains from one specimen sequenced in a study of blood T cell repertoires in COVID-19 (dated by TCRdb to about 2020). Library prep was done by the immunoSEQ multiplex PCR assay. TCRdb took this table from immuneACCESS and kept in-frame rearrangements with V and J called. Such tables lack part of the clones; where checked against another copy, unresolved V genes explain under half of the gap, and the rest is unexplained. The sample includes just over 650,000 clones, with approximately 90% observed a single time. Of the sample, 0.2% to 0.3% falls within the top ten clones. Sample: peripheral blood. Every receptor here comes from a young woman with acute or convalescent COVID-19.

This chain uses TRBV9 with TRBJ1-4; a weak D match, TRBD1 (5 bases). This CDR3 spans 14 amino acids. V lost 4 bases to trimming and J lost 5 bases, with 12 bases between them. CDR1 and CDR2 from the germline V gene are SGDLS and YYNGEE. The CDR3 DNA follows: TGTGCCAGCAGCCGGACACAGGTCAATGAAAAACTGTTTTTT. Translated, it gives CASSRTQVNEKLFF. The full variable domain, with the rest looked up from reference TRBV9 and TRBJ1-4, is DSGVTQTPKHLITATGQRVTLRCSPRSGDLSVYWYQQSLDQGLQFLIQYYNGEERAKGNILERFSAQQFPDLHSELNLSSLELGDSALYFCASSRTQVNEKLFFGSGTQLSVL.

The gene calls are TRBV5-1 and TRBJ2-6; maybe TRBD2 (5 bases). The CDR3 length is 16 residues. Germline lookup yields CDR1 SGHRS and CDR2 YFSETQ. Trimming cost V 7 bases and J 2 bases, with 16 bases left between them. The CDR3 sequence: CASFGVERTGANVLTF. The CDR3 DNA reads as TGCGCCAGCTTCGGGGTCGAAAGGACTGGGGCCAACGTCCTGACTTTC.

This clone was observed a single time. The gene calls are TRBV3-1 (or the pseudogene TRBV3-2) and TRBJ1-5; 7 bases are shared with TRBD1. The CDR3 has 16 amino acids. J lost 5 bases, V lost 4 bases, and 11 bases had no gene match. Germline V gene data show CDR1 as LGHDT and CDR2 as YNNKEL (reference sequence). Here the CDR3 reads CASSPQSRGYDQPQHF. The CDR3 nucleotides read TGTGCCAGCAGCCCACAGAGCAGGGGGTATGATCAGCCCCAGCATTTT.

This clone has only a few counts. J is TRBJ1-2 and V is TRBV6-5; D is unclear. Per germline, CDR1 MNHEY and CDR2 SVGAGI. CDR3 length equals 15 residues. Between the trimmed V and J ends, which lost 7 bases and 4 bases, there was a span of 19 bases. The CDR3 loop is CASTSLAVTSYGYTF. The CDR3 DNA reads as TGTGCCAGCACCTCCCTGGCGGTCACCTCCTATGGCTACACCTTC.

The chain uses TRBV2 and TRBJ1-5, with TRBD1 as a possible D gene (5 bases). Germline CDR1 reads SNHLY; CDR2 reads FYNNEI. Trimming stripped 5 bases from V and 1 base from J, with 9 bases between. There are 14 residues in the CDR3. The CDR3 here is CASSTGRSNQPQHF. The CDR3 nucleotides read TGTGCCAGCAGTACAGGTCGAAGCAATCAGCCCCAGCATTTT. Full variable domain (outside the CDR3, taken from reference TRBV2 and TRBJ1-5): EPEVTQTPSHQVTQMGQEVILRCVPISNHLYFYWYRQILGQKVEFLVSFYNNEISEKSEIFDDQFSVERPDGSNFTLKIRSTKLEDSAMYFCASSTGRSNQPQHFGDGTRLSIL.

V gene TRBV7-9 combines with J gene TRBJ1-1; the match to TRBD1 covers 10 bases. CDR1 and CDR2 (germline): SEHNR, FQNEAQ (reference sequence). The CDR3 is made up of 14 amino acids. The junction had 5 bases not matched to a gene; V was cut back by 5 bases and J by 5 bases. The CDR3: CASSRTGGITEAFF. The CDR3 DNA reads TGTGCCAGCAGCCGGACAGGGGGGATAACTGAAGCTTTCTTT.

V is TRBV12-5 and J is TRBJ2-5, with 11 bases aligning to TRBD2. V gave up 5 bases and J gave up 5 bases; unmatched junction bases: 13. CDR1 is LGHNT, CDR2 FRNRAP, per germline. CDR3 size: 17 residues. The CDR3 DNA sequence: TGTGCTAGTGGTCCGGGAGGGACTAGCGGAGTTAGGGAGACCCAGTACTTC. The encoded protein is CASGPGGTSGVRETQYF.

V usage is TRBV5-8 and J usage is TRBJ1-6; D not certain. Germline values: CDR1 SGHTS, CDR2 YDEGEE. This CDR3 spans 17 amino acids. V gave up 1 base and J gave up 1 base, with 12 bases separating them. Written as DNA, the CDR3 is TGTGCCAGCAGCTTGCGTCGGGATGGTTCCTATAATTCACCCCTCCACTTT. Protein: CASSLRRDGSYNSPLHF.

The gene calls are TRBV5-1 and TRBJ2-1; 7 bases map to TRBD1. The germline gives CDR1 SGHRS, CDR2 YFSETQ. The CDR3 is made up of 13 amino acids. V was pared by 4 bases and J by 8 bases, with 6 bases of the junction left unmatched. This chain's CDR3 is CASSPGQTHEQFF. DNA for the CDR3: TGCGCCAGCAGCCCGGGACAGACCCATGAGCAGTTCTTC.

The chain has TRBV7-9 and TRBJ2-2; possible D gene TRBD2, 5 bases. Trimming removed 3 bases at V and 2 bases at J, with 10 bases between. The CDR3 has 15 amino acids. The germline V gene has CDR1 SEHNR and CDR2 FQNEAQ (reference sequence). DNA for the CDR3: TGTGCCAGCAGCTTTTGGCTAGCAAACACCGGGGAGCTGTTTTTT. It codes for CASSFWLANTGELFF.

V and J are TRBV7-8 and TRBJ2-3, with 12 bases fitting TRBD2. J was trimmed by 0 bases and V by 3 bases; bases with no gene match: 7. This CDR3 region has 18 residues. The V gene's germline CDR1 is SGHVS and CDR2 FQNEAQ. DNA for the CDR3: TGTGCCAGCAGCTTGAGCCTAGCGGGGGGGAAAAGCACAGATACGCAGTATTTT. This gives the protein CASSLSLAGGKSTDTQYF.

This chain joins TRBV11-2 and TRBJ1-2; D unclear. Germline V gene lookup returns CDR1 SGHAT and CDR2 FQNNGV. V was trimmed by 0 bases and J by 4 bases, leaving 12 bases between them. The CDR3 is 15 amino acids. CDR3 in amino acids: CASSLDPLSGYGYTF. The CDR3 DNA sequence: TGTGCCAGCAGCTTAGATCCCCTCTCAGGCTATGGCTACACCTTC.

This clone was picked up a small number of times. V and J are TRBV4-3 and TRBJ2-3, with 15 bases fitting TRBD2. J lost 2 bases, V lost 3 bases, and 6 bases had no gene match. CDR3 length: 18 amino acids. CDR1 is LGHNA, CDR2 YSLEER, per germline. For the CDR3, the DNA is TGCGCCAGCAGCCAGGGACTAGCGGGGGGCGGAGACACAGATACGCAGTATTTT. Translating gives CASSQGLAGGGDTDTQYF.

This clone was observed a single time. The genes are TRBV5-8 and TRBJ1-6, with TRBD1 identical over 10 bases. V shed 2 bases and J 6 bases; nucleotides not matched to a gene: 8. The CDR3 totals 17 residues. Germline loops: CDR1 SGHTS, CDR2 YDEGEE. The CDR3 protein is CASSFWDRGLSNSPLHF. The DNA of the CDR3 is TGTGCCAGCAGCTTCTGGGACAGGGGATTGAGTAATTCACCCCTCCACTTT.

This clone was found once. The chain links TRBV15 to TRBJ2-7; 9 positions agree with TRBD1. Losses at the gene ends were 0 bases for V and 5 bases for J; bases not matched to a gene: 5. CDR3 length: 15 residues. The germline V gene has CDR1 LNHNV and CDR2 YYDKDF (reference sequence). The CDR3 reads CATSRDRDRADEQYF. CDR3 bases: TGTGCCACCAGCAGAGATCGGGACAGGGCGGACGAGCAGTACTTC.

V and J are TRBV3-1 (or the pseudogene TRBV3-2) and TRBJ2-3; TRBD2 matches 10 bases. This CDR3 has 18 amino acids. CDR1 and CDR2 from the germline V gene are LGHDT and YNNKEL (reference sequence). V shed 0 bases, J shed 0 bases, and the junction held 6 bases outside the gene matches. The CDR3 here is CASSQDSLLAGSTDTQYF. The CDR3, as DNA: TGTGCCAGCAGCCAAGACTCTCTACTAGCGGGGAGCACAGATACGCAGTATTTT.

This clone showed up just once. V usage is TRBV4-1 and J usage is TRBJ1-5; D gene unclear. V was clipped by 6 bases and J by 0 bases, with 6 bases between them. CDR1 MGHRA and CDR2 YSYEKL come from the germline V gene. The CDR3 loop spans 13 amino acids. CDR3 amino acids: CASSTHSNQPQHF. CDR3 coding DNA: TGCGCCAGCAGTACTCATAGCAATCAGCCCCAGCATTTT.

V usage is TRBV24-1 and J usage is TRBJ1-1; TRBD1 might be the D (6 bases). Trimming shortened V by 6 bases and J by 0 bases, and 19 bases separated the two germline ends. The germline V gene has CDR1 KGHDR and CDR2 SFDVKD. The CDR3 extends over 17 amino acids. The CDR3 loop reads CATSSTPGESVNTEAFF. In nucleotides, the CDR3 is TGTGCCACCAGTAGTACCCCAGGGGAAAGCGTGAACACTGAAGCTTTCTTT.

This clone was seen a single time. This rearrangement joins TRBV6-5 to TRBJ1-4; TRBD1 is a possible D gene (6 bases). The V end lost 6 bases, the J end lost 8 bases, and 13 bases lay between the germline ends. CDR1 and CDR2 from the germline V gene are MNHEY and SVGAGI. The CDR3 has 13 residues. This CDR3 reads CASSTGTREKLFF. The CDR3 DNA sequence: TGTGCCAGCAGCACCGGGACACGCGAAAAACTGTTTTTT.

The CDR3 spells CASSPSTGMYAGELFF. The CDR3 DNA sequence: TGTGCCAGTAGTCCGTCGACAGGGATGTACGCCGGGGAGCTGTTTTTT. V is TRBV19 and J is TRBJ2-2; 7 nucleotides match TRBD1. The V and J ends lost 5 bases and 6 bases, in that order; junction bases with no gene match: 12. The CDR3 runs 16 residues. Germline V CDR1 and CDR2: LNHDA, SQIVND (reference sequence).

The chain recombines TRBV27 with TRBJ1-1; D remains ambiguous. V was pared by 1 base and J by 2 bases, with 14 bases between. CDR1 is MNHEY and CDR2 is SMNVEV in the germline V gene (reference sequence). This CDR3 has 16 amino acids. CDR3 loop: CASSLLRQFGNTEAFF. DNA of the CDR3: TGTGCCAGCAGTTTATTGCGGCAGTTCGGAAACACTGAAGCTTTCTTT.

The chain combines TRBV25-1 with TRBJ1-1; D gene uncertain. The CDR3 covers 14 residues. The ends were cut back, 1 base at V and 10 bases at J, with 16 bases in the middle. In germline, CDR1 is MGHDK, CDR2 SYGVNS. CDR3 bases: TGTGCCAGCAGTGAATTCGAACAGATAAAAAGAGCTTTCTTT. Residues: CASSEFEQIKRAFF.

This chain connects TRBV6-2 or TRBV6-3 to TRBJ2-3, with a weak D call TRBD2 (5 bases). This CDR3 contains 17 residues. Germline CDR1 and CDR2: MNHEY and SVGEGT. V was clipped by 6 bases and J by 5 bases, with 24 bases between them. The CDR3 region has the DNA TGTGCCAGCAGCCCCACGGGCGCTAGCTGGCCACAAGATACGCAGTATTTT. Protein sequence: CASSPTGASWPQDTQYF.

The gene calls are TRBV19 and TRBJ1-2; 7 bases are a match to TRBD1. V shed 8 bases and J 6 bases; nucleotides not matched to a gene: 15. CDR3 length: 15 residues. The germline gives CDR1 LNHDA, CDR2 SQIVND (reference sequence). Here the CDR3 reads CASGARQGPGDGYTF. CDR3 nucleotides: TGTGCCAGTGGGGCCAGACAGGGTCCAGGCGATGGCTACACCTTC.

The rearrangement uses TRBV19 and TRBJ2-1, with TRBD1 matching 10 bases. The V gene end was trimmed by 9 bases and the J gene end by 7 bases; junction bases not matched to a gene: 9. This CDR3 contains 14 residues. Germline loops: CDR1 LNHDA, CDR2 SQIVND (reference sequence). CDR3 sequence (DNA): TGTGCCAGACCTCAGGACAGGGGGGCAAATGAGCAGTTCTTC. This translates into CARPQDRGANEQFF.

The chain is built from TRBV7-3 and TRBJ2-3, with unresolved D. The CDR3 has 15 amino acids. V gave up 2 bases and J gave up 4 bases, with 13 bases separating them. Germline-derived CDR1 and CDR2 are SGHTA and FQGTGA. CDR3 protein: CASSLGLGFADTQYF. CDR3 nucleotides: TGTGCCAGCAGCTTAGGTCTCGGGTTTGCAGATACGCAGTATTTT.